Presented here are 21 T cell receptor beta chains from one specimen sequenced in a study of Tregs in tolerant kidney transplant recipients (dated by TCRdb to about 2019). Transplants used related donors with nonmyeloablative bone marrow transplantation; mixed chimerism was transient in the human trials. The protocol used for the library was the immunoSEQ multiplex PCR assay. The table comes from immuneACCESS by way of TCRdb, which keeps in-frame sequences with V and J called. Part of the clones is missing from these tables; in studies checked, under half for an unresolved V gene and the rest for unknown reasons. The sample's table covers tens of thousands of clones. The top ten clonotypes cover 1.5% to 2% of the sample. Sequenced here: CD4+ T cells from blood (PBMCs), sampled 24 months after the transplant. The receptor source for this set is a human patient who received a combined kidney and bone marrow transplant. After a transplant, the donor of the graft may account for some T cells.

CDR3 amino acids: CASSVSRATNEKLFF. The part of the CDR3 DNA that was read is TGTGCCAGCAGCGTTAGTAGGGCAACTAATGAAAAA. The V gene is TRBV7-6, the J gene TRBJ1-4; D is unclear. The CDR3 end falls 3 residues outside the read, so it is completed with the germline J gene. This CDR3 comprises 15 residues. Between the trimmed V and J ends, which lost 5 bases and 0 bases, there was a span of 10 bases. Germline V gene lookup returns CDR1 SGHVS and CDR2 FNYEAQ. Drawing the rest from reference TRBV7-6 and TRBJ1-4, the complete variable domain is GAGVSQSPRYKVTKRGQDVALRCDPISGHVSLYWYRQALGQGPEFLTYFNYEAQQDKSGLPNDRFSAERPEGSISTLTIQRTEQRDSAMYRCASSVSRATNEKLFFGSGTQLSVL.

To note about this clone: Read sequence stops 3 residues before the CDR3 end, and the germline J gene provides the missing end. V gene TRBV20-1 combines with J gene TRBJ2-3, with D maybe TRBD1 (7 bases). The CDR3 is 12 residues long. Germline V gene sequence: CDR1 DFQATT, CDR2 SNEGSKA (reference sequence). CDR3 protein: CKTSQGGHTQYF. The part of the CDR3 DNA that was read is TGCAAGACTTCGCAGGGGGGCCATACG.

A note on this clone: Coverage ceases 3 residues before the CDR3 finishes, and the germline J gene fills in the end. The J gene is TRBJ2-3, the V gene TRBV10-1, with TRBD2 matching 7 bases. V shed 6 bases and J 4 bases; nucleotides not matched to a gene: 7. This CDR3 has 14 amino acids. Germline V CDR1 and CDR2: WNHNN, SYGVQD (reference sequence). Incomplete CDR3 DNA: TGCGCCAGCAGACCAGCGGGATCTCCAGATACG. Its translation is CASRPAGSPDT. The full CDR3 protein is CASRPAGSPDTQYF.

About this clone itself: The sequenced fragment ends 3 residues before the CDR3 boundary, so the rest is inferred from the germline J gene. This chain joins TRBV7-3 and TRBJ2-3; 10 positions agree with TRBD2. The CDR3 consists of 18 residues. Germline-derived CDR1 and CDR2 are SGHTA and FQGTGA. V lost 4 bases and J lost 1; bases outside the gene matches: 11. The CDR3 DNA, read in part, is TGTGCCAGCAGCTCAGGCTCTAGCGGGAGATGGGGCACAGATACG. Translating it yields CASSSGSSGRWGTDT. From start to end, the CDR3 is CASSSGSSGRWGTDTQYF. Supplemented by reference TRBV7-3 and TRBJ2-3, the full variable domain reads GAGVSQTPSNKVTEKGKYVELRCDPISGHTALYWYRQSLGQGPEFLIYFQGTGAADDSGLPNDRFFAVRPEGSVSTLKIQRTERGDSAVYLCASSSGSSGRWGTDTQYFGPGTRLTVL.

Incomplete CDR3 DNA: TGTGCCAGCAGCGTAGTGGGACTCCTGAACACCGGGGAG. Translated: CASSVVGLLNTGE. The whole CDR3 region reads CASSVVGLLNTGELFF. The chain carries TRBV9 and TRBJ2-2, with D possibly being TRBD2 (6 bases). The read finishes 3 residues shy of the CDR3 end, and the germline J gene is used to complete it. Germline loops: CDR1 SGDLS, CDR2 YYNGEE. Trimming stripped 0 bases from V and 1 base from J, with 10 bases between. This CDR3 spans 16 amino acids.

As for this clone: The missing CDR3 end, 3 residues past where the read stops, is filled in from the germline J gene. The J gene is TRBJ2-3, the V gene TRBV7-9, with D tentatively TRBD2 (6 bases). Per the germline V gene, CDR1 is SEHNR and CDR2 is FQNEAQ (reference sequence). V lost 5 bases and J lost 7, with 10 bases in between. The CDR3 sequence is 12 residues long. Incomplete CDR3 DNA: TGTGCCAGCAGCCCTACTAGCAATACG. Translated, it gives CASSPTSNT. In full, the CDR3 is CASSPTSNTQYF.

Notes on this clone: The read finishes 3 residues shy of the CDR3 end, and the germline J gene is used to complete it. The chain recombines TRBV7-9 with TRBJ2-2; D call uncertain. In germline, CDR1 is SEHNR, CDR2 FQNEAQ (reference sequence). The CDR3 is made up of 14 amino acids. Trimming removed 1 base at V and 5 bases at J, with 8 bases between. This CDR3 is CASSLDGWTGELFF. The part of the CDR3 DNA that was read is TGTGCCAGCAGCTTAGACGGTTGGACCGGGGAG.

In the case of this clone: The read finishes 3 residues shy of the CDR3 end, and the germline J gene is used to complete it. The chain couples TRBV5-1 to TRBJ1-1; 8 nucleotides align to TRBD1. The CDR3 loop spans 13 amino acids. J was trimmed by 5 bases and V by 4 bases; bases with no gene match: 4. From germline, CDR1 is SGHRS and CDR2 YFSETQ. The CDR3 here is CASSLTGVTEAFF. CDR3 DNA, as far as it was read: TGCGCCAGCAGCCTGACAGGGGTAACTGAA.

A remark on this clone: The sequenced fragment ends 3 residues before the CDR3 boundary, so the rest is inferred from the germline J gene. This rearrangement joins TRBV30 to TRBJ2-1; TRBD2 matches at 8 bases. The CDR3 contains 14 residues. The V segment lost 5 bases and the J segment 3 bases; nucleotides outside the gene matches: 6. Germline V gives CDR1 GTSNPN, CDR2 SVGIG (reference sequence). Partial CDR3 DNA: TGTGCCTGGCAGCCGGGACTAGTCTACAATGAG. Its protein is CAWQPGLVYNE. The complete CDR3 sequence is CAWQPGLVYNEQFF.

A note on this clone: From the germline J gene comes the end of the CDR3, since the read stops 3 residues before it. V and J are TRBV7-9 and TRBJ1-5; 12 bases agree with TRBD1. V was pared by 3 bases and J by 5 bases, with 2 bases of the junction left unmatched. This CDR3 has 15 residues. Germline CDR1 reads SEHNR; CDR2 reads FQNEAQ (reference sequence). The covered CDR3 bases are TGTGCCAGCAGCTTGGGACAGGGGGCATATCAGCCC. It encodes CASSLGQGAYQP. The CDR3 reads in full as CASSLGQGAYQPQHF.

A note on this clone: The CDR3 end lies 3 residues beyond the end of the read and is filled in from the germline J gene. The chain joins TRBV20-1 to TRBJ2-1; D remains unclear. Germline CDR1 DFQATT, CDR2 SNEGSKA (reference sequence). CDR3 length: 12 residues. Trimming pared 1 base from V and 6 bases from J, leaving 7 bases between. The CDR3 here is CSARVQGNEQFF. CDR3 bases read: TGCAGTGCTAGAGTTCAAGGCAATGAG.

The part of the CDR3 DNA that was read is TGTGCCTGGCGCCGTAATCTAGCGGTGCAGGCAGATACG. Residues: CAWRRNLAVQADT. The CDR3 reads in full as CAWRRNLAVQADTQYF. The gene calls are TRBV30 and TRBJ2-3, with 7 bases fitting TRBD2. The CDR3 end is not reached by the read, which stops 3 residues before it; the germline J gene fills it in. CDR1 is GTSNPN and CDR2 is SVGIG in the germline V gene (reference sequence). V trimming: 5 bases; J trimming: 4 bases; junction bases outside the gene matches: 15. This CDR3 comprises 16 residues.

Of note for this clone: The sequence runs out 3 residues before the end of the CDR3; the remainder is reconstructed from the germline J gene. V usage is TRBV20-1 and J usage is TRBJ2-3, with a tentative D call TRBD2 (5 bases). The CDR3 is made up of 15 amino acids. The germline V gene has CDR1 DFQATT and CDR2 SNEGSKA (reference sequence). V was cut by 7 bases and J by 2 bases, with 19 bases left in between. CDR3 bases read: TGCAGTGGCTACAGCCGTCTGCGGGCCACAGATACG. Amino acids: CSGYSRLRATDT. The whole CDR3 reads CSGYSRLRATDTQYF.

Here the CDR3 reads CASSPRTSFQETQYF. Partial CDR3 DNA: TGTGCCAGCAGCCCGCGGACTAGCTTCCAAGAGACC. The chain employs TRBV5-5 and TRBJ2-5; 8 bases line up with TRBD2. The sequence runs out 3 residues before the end of the CDR3; the remainder is reconstructed from the germline J gene. Per the germline V gene, CDR1 is SGHKS and CDR2 is YYEKEE (reference sequence). Trimming cost V 4 bases and J 1 base; bases outside gene matches: 6. The length of the CDR3 is 15 residues.

This clone is classed as medium-sized by frequency. Sequencing ends 3 residues short of the CDR3 end; the germline J gene provides the rest. The genes are TRBV30 and TRBJ2-7; 13 nucleotides agree with TRBD2. The CDR3 contains 16 residues. Germline assignment: CDR1 GTSNPN and CDR2 SVGIG (reference sequence). The J segment lost 4 bases and the V segment lost 0 bases, leaving 6 bases of the junction unmatched. CDR3 sequence: CAWSVRTSGSKYEQYF. CDR3 bases read: TGTGCCTGGAGTGTACGGACTAGCGGGAGTAAGTACGAG.

As to this clone: Read sequence stops 3 residues before the CDR3 end, and the germline J gene provides the missing end. The chain couples TRBV20-1 to TRBJ2-7; TRBD2 matches at 13 bases. This CDR3 has 15 amino acids. Germline V gives CDR1 DFQATT, CDR2 SNEGSKA (reference sequence). Germline trimming cut 5 bases from V and 2 bases from J; bases unmatched to any gene: 6. CDR3 bases read: TGCAGTGCTCAAACTAGCGGGAGGGTTCCCTACGAG. It codes for CSAQTSGRVPYE. The entire CDR3 protein is CSAQTSGRVPYEQYF.

The CDR3 sequence: CASIPGDGGRRYEQYF. CDR3 DNA, as far as it was read: TGTGCCAGCATCCCGGGGGATGGCGGGAGAAGGTACGAG. The rearrangement links TRBV28 to TRBJ2-7; the match to TRBD2 covers 7 bases. The read is 3 residues too short to cover the CDR3 end, so that end is filled in from the germline J gene. From germline, CDR1 is MDHEN and CDR2 SYDVKM. V shed 7 bases, J shed 4 bases, and the junction held 16 bases outside the gene matches. The CDR3 contains 16 residues.

Turning to this clone: Read coverage stops 3 residues before the CDR3 terminus; the germline J gene supplies the remainder. The rearrangement uses TRBV10-3 and TRBJ1-6, with 7 bases identical to TRBD1. The CDR3 consists of 13 residues. V trimming: 0 bases; J trimming: 12 bases; junction bases outside the gene matches: 2. Germline V CDR1 and CDR2: ENHRY, SYGVKD. CDR3 in amino acids: CAISESWDRPLHF. The CDR3 bases that were read are TGTGCCATCAGTGAGTCTTGGGACAGACCC.

A note on this clone: With the read ending 3 residues before the CDR3 end, the germline J gene is used to fill in that end. The chain joins TRBV20-1 to TRBJ2-3; 11 positions agree with TRBD2. Germline lookup yields CDR1 DFQATT and CDR2 SNEGSKA (reference sequence). J was trimmed by 6 bases and V by 6 bases; bases with no gene match: 20. This CDR3 region has 18 residues. The CDR3 sequence: CSAAPTGWLTSGSDTQYF. Incomplete CDR3 DNA: TGCAGTGCAGCCCCGACAGGGTGGCTAACTAGCGGGAGTGATACG.

Comment on this clone: The read is 3 residues too short to cover the CDR3 end, so that end is filled in from the germline J gene. The rearrangement links TRBV5-1 to TRBJ2-7; tentative D call: TRBD1 (6 bases). Looked up from germline, CDR1 is SGHRS and CDR2 is YFSETQ. V lost 1 base and J lost 1, with 15 bases in between. This CDR3 has 16 residues. CDR3: CASSLTQRTDSYEQYF. Incomplete CDR3 DNA: TGCGCCAGCAGCTTGACCCAGCGGACAGATTCCTACGAG.

For this clone: The read finishes 3 residues shy of the CDR3 end, and the germline J gene is used to complete it. The rearrangement joins TRBV5-1 to TRBJ2-7; 7 bases agree with TRBD1. Germline-derived CDR1 and CDR2 are SGHRS and YFSETQ. CDR3 size: 14 residues. With V trimmed by 0 bases and J by 4 bases, 4 bases remained unmatched. CDR3 sequence reads: CASSLEGAGYEQYF. The DNA read from the CDR3 is TGCGCCAGCAGCTTGGAGGGGGCTGGATACGAG.